This T cell receptor (beta chain) was retrieved from a study of T cell repertoires in cytomegalovirus infection. TCRdb called the reads again in MiXCR, with one record for every CDR3 protein. This sample yields roughly 180,000 distinct CDR3 sequences, of which 20% to 25% are seen a single time; around a quarter belongs to the top ten. With respect to this clonotype: What it binds is unknown.

This CDR3 is 13 amino acids long. Trimming took 3 bases from V and 10 from J, leaving 13 bases between them. CDR1 WSHSY and CDR2 SAAADI come from the germline V gene. This receptor was identified in a human donor in good health (CMV status not recorded). Some clones in this sample may be carry-over from other donors' samples. Material: CD8+ T cells from cultured PBMCs, obtained from culture after CMV antigen stimulation. J is TRBJ2-1 and V is TRBV10-2; D is undetermined. The CDR3 sequence: CASSDYSEEEQFF. In DNA, the CDR3 is TGCGCCAGCAGTGACTACAGCGAGGAGGAGCAGTTCTTC.